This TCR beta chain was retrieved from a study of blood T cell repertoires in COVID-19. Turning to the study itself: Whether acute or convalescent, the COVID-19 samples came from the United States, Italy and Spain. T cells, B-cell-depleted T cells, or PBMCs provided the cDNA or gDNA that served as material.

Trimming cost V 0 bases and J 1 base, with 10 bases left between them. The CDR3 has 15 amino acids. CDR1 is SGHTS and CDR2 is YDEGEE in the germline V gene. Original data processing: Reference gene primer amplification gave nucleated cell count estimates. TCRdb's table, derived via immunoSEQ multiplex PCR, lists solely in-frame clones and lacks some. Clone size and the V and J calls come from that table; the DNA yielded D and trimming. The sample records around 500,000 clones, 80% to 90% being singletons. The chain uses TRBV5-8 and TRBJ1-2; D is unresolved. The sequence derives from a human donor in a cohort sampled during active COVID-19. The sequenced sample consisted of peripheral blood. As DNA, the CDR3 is TGTGCCAGCAGCTTGGTACGGGGAGGTAACTATGGCTACACCTTC. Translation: CASSLVRGGNYGYTF.